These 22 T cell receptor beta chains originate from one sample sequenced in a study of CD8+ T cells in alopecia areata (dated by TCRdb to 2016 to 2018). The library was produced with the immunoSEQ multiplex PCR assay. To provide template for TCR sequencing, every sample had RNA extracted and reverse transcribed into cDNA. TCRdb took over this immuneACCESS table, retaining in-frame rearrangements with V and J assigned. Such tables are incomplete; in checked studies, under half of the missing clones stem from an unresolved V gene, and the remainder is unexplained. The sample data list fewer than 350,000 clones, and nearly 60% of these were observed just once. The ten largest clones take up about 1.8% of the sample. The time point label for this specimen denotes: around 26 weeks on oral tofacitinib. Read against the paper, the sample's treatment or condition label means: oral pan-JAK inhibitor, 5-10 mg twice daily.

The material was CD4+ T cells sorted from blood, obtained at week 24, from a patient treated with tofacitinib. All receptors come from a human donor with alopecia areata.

The CDR3 reads CASSPEAAGEETQYF. The CDR3 DNA reads as TGTGCCAGCAGTCCCGAGGCAGCGGGGGAAGAGACCCAGTACTTC. V gene TRBV27 combines with J gene TRBJ2-5, with 8 nucleotides matching TRBD2. The trim removed 5 bases at V and 3 bases at J, leaving 8 bases unmatched. Germline CDR1 and CDR2: MNHEY and SMNVEV (reference sequence). The CDR3 is made up of 15 amino acids.

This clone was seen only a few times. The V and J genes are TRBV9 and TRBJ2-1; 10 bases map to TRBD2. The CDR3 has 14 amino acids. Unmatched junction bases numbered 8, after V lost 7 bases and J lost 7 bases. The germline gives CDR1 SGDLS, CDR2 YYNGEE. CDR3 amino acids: CASGLAGGGNEQFF. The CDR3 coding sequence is TGTGCCAGCGGCTTAGCGGGGGGCGGGAATGAGCAGTTCTTC.

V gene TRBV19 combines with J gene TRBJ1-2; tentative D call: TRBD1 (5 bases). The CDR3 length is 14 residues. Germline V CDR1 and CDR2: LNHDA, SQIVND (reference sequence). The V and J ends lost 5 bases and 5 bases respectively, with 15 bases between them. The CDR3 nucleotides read TGTGCCAGTAGTCCGAGCGTGACAGTTTATGGCTACACCTTC. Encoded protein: CASSPSVTVYGYTF.

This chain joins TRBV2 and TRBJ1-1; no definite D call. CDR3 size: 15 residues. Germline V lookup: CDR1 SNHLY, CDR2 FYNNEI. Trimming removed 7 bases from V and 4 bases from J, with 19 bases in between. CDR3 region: CASMDGRTVSTEAFF. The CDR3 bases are TGTGCCAGCATGGATGGACGGACGGTGAGCACTGAAGCTTTCTTT.

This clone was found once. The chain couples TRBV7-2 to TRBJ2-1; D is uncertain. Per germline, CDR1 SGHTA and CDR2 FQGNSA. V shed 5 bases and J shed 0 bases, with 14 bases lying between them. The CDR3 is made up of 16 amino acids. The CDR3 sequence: CASSRLGLGSYNEQFF. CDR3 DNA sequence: TGTGCCAGCAGCCGGTTAGGGCTAGGCTCCTACAATGAGCAGTTCTTC.

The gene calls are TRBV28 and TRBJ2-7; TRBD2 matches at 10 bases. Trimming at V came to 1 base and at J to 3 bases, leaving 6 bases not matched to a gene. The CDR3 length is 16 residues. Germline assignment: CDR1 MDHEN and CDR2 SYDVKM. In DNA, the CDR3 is TGTGCCAGCAGTTTATCAGCTAGCGGGGGACGCTACGAGCAGTACTTC. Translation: CASSLSASGGRYEQYF.

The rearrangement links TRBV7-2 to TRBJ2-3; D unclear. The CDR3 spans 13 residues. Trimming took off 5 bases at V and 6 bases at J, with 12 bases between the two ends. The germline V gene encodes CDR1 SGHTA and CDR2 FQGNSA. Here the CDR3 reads CASSSRVADTQYF. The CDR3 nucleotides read TGTGCCAGCAGCAGCCGTGTCGCTGATACGCAGTATTTT. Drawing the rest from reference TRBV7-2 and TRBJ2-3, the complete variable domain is GAGVSQSPSNKVTEKGKDVELRCDPISGHTALYWYRQSLGQGLEFLIYFQGNSAPDKSGLPSDRFSAERTGGSVSTLTIQRTQQEDSAVYLCASSSRVADTQYFGPGTRLTVL.

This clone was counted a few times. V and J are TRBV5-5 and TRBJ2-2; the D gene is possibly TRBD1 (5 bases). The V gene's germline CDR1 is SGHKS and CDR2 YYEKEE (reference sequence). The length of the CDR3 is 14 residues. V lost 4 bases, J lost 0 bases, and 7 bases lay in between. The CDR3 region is CASSDSANTGELFF. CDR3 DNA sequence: TGTGCCAGCAGCGACAGCGCGAACACCGGGGAGCTGTTTTTT.

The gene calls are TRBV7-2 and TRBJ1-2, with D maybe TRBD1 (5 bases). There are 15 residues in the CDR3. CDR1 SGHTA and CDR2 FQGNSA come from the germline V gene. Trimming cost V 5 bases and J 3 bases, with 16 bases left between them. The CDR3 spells CASSLQGRADYGYTF. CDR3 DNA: TGTGCCAGCAGCCTCCAGGGCAGGGCGGACTATGGCTACACCTTC.

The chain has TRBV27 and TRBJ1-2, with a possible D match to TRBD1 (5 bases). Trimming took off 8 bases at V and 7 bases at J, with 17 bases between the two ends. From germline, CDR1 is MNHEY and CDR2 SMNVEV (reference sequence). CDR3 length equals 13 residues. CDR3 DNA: TGTGCCAGCGCCAGGGAAGCTAGGGGTGGCTACACCTTC. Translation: CASAREARGGYTF.

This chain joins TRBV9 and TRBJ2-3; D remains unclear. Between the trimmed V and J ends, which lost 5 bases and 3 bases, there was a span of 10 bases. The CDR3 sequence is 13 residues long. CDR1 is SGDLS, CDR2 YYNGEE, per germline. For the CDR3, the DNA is TGTGCCAGCAGTGCCCCAGCAACAGATACGCAGTATTTT. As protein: CASSAPATDTQYF.

The CDR3 spells CATSRDWGNGYTF. The CDR3 nucleotides read TGTGCCACCAGCAGAGATTGGGGTAATGGCTACACCTTC. The chain links TRBV15 to TRBJ1-2; D unclear. This CDR3 is built from 13 residues. Per the germline V gene, CDR1 is LNHNV and CDR2 is YYDKDF (reference sequence). V gave up 0 bases and J gave up 6 bases, with 8 bases separating them.

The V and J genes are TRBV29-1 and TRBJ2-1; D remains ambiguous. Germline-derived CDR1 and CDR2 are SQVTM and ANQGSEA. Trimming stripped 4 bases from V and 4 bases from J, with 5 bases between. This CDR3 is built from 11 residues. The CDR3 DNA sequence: TGCAGCGTTGGACCTTACAATGAGCAGTTCTTC. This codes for CSVGPYNEQFF.

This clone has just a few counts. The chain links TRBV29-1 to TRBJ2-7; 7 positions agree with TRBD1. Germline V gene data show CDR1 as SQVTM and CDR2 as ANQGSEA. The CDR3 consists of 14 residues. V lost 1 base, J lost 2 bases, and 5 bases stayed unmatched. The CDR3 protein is CSVEGTGTTYEQYF. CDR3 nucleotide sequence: TGCAGCGTTGAAGGGACAGGAACGACCTACGAGCAGTACTTC.

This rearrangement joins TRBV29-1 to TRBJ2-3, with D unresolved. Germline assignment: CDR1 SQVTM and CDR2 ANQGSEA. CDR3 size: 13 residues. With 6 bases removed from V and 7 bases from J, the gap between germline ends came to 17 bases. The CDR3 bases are TGCAGCGTGGTCGCCGCGCTACAGTATACGCAGTATTTT. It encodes CSVVAALQYTQYF.

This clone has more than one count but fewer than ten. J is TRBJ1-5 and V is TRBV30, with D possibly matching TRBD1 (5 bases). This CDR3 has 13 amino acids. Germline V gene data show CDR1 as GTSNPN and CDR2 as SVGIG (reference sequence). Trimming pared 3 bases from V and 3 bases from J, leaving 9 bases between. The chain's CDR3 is CAWSPGTNQPQHF. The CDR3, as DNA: TGTGCCTGGAGCCCCGGGACCAATCAGCCCCAGCATTTT. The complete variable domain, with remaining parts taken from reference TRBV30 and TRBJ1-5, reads SQTIHQWPATLVQPVGSPLSLECTVEGTSNPNLYWYRQAAGRGLQLLFYSVGIGQISSEVPQNLSASRPQDRQFILSSKKLLLSDSGFYLCAWSPGTNQPQHFGDGTRLSIL.

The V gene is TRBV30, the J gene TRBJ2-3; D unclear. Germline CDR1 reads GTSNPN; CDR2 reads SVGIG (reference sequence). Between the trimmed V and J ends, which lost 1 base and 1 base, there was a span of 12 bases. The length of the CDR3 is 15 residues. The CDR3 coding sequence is TGTGCCTGGAGTGATGGCCCCCTGGGCACAGATACGCAGTATTTT. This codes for CAWSDGPLGTDTQYF.

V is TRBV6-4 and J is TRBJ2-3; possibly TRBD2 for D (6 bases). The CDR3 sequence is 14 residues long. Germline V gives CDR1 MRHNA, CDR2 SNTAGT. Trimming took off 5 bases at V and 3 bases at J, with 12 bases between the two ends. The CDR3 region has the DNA TGTGCCAGCAGTCTCGGCGGGGAAACAGATACGCAGTATTTT. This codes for CASSLGGETDTQYF.

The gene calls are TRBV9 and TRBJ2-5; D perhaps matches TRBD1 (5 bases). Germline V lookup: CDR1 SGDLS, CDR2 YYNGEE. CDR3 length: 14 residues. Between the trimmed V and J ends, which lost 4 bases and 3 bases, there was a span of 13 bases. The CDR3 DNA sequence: TGTGCCAGCAGCTCGCGACAGAGGAAAGAGACCCAGTACTTC. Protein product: CASSSRQRKETQYF.

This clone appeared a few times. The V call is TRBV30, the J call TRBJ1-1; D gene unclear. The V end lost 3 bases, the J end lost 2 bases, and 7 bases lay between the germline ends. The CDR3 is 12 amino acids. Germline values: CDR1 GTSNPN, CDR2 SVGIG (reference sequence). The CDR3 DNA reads TGTGCCTGGAGGGACCCTAACACTGAAGCTTTCTTT. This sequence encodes CAWRDPNTEAFF.

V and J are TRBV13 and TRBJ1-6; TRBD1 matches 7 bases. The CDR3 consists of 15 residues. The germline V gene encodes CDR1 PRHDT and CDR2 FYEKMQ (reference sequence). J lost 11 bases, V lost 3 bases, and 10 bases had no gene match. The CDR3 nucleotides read TGTGCCAGCAGCTTCTCATCAGGGGGTGGAACACCCCTCCACTTT. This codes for CASSFSSGGGTPLHF.

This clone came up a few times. CDR3 nucleotide sequence: TGTGCCAGTAGCCCGACAGCGTCGGAGACCCAGTACTTC. Protein sequence: CASSPTASETQYF. The chain links TRBV19 to TRBJ2-5, with D possibly TRBD1 on 5 matching bases. The CDR3 has 13 residues. V was trimmed by 6 bases and J by 5 bases, leaving 13 bases between them. From germline, CDR1 is LNHDA and CDR2 SQIVND (reference sequence). Looking up the rest from reference TRBV19 and TRBJ2-5 gives the full variable domain: DGGITQSPKYLFRKEGQNVTLSCEQNLNHDAMYWYRQDPGQGLRLIYYSQIVNDFQKGDIAEGYSVSREKKESFPLTVTSAQKNPTAFYLCASSPTASETQYFGPGTRLLVL.